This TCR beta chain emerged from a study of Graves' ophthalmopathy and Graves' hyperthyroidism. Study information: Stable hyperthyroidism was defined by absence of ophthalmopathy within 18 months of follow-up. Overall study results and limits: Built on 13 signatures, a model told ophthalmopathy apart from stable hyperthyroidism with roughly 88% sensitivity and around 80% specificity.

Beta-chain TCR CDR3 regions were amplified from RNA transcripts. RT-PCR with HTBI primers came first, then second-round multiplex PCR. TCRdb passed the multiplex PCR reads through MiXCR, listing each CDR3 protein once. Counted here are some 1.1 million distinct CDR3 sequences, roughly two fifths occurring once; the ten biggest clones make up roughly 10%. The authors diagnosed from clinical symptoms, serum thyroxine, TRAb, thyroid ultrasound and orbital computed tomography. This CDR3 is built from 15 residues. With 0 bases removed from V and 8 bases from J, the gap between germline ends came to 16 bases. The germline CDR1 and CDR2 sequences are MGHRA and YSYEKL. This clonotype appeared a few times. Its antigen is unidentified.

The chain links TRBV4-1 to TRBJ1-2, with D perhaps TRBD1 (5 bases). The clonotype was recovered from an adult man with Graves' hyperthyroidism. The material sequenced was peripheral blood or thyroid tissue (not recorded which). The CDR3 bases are TGCGCCAGCAGCCAAGATTCAGGGCTAGTTAACGGCTACACCTTC. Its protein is CASSQDSGLVNGYTF.